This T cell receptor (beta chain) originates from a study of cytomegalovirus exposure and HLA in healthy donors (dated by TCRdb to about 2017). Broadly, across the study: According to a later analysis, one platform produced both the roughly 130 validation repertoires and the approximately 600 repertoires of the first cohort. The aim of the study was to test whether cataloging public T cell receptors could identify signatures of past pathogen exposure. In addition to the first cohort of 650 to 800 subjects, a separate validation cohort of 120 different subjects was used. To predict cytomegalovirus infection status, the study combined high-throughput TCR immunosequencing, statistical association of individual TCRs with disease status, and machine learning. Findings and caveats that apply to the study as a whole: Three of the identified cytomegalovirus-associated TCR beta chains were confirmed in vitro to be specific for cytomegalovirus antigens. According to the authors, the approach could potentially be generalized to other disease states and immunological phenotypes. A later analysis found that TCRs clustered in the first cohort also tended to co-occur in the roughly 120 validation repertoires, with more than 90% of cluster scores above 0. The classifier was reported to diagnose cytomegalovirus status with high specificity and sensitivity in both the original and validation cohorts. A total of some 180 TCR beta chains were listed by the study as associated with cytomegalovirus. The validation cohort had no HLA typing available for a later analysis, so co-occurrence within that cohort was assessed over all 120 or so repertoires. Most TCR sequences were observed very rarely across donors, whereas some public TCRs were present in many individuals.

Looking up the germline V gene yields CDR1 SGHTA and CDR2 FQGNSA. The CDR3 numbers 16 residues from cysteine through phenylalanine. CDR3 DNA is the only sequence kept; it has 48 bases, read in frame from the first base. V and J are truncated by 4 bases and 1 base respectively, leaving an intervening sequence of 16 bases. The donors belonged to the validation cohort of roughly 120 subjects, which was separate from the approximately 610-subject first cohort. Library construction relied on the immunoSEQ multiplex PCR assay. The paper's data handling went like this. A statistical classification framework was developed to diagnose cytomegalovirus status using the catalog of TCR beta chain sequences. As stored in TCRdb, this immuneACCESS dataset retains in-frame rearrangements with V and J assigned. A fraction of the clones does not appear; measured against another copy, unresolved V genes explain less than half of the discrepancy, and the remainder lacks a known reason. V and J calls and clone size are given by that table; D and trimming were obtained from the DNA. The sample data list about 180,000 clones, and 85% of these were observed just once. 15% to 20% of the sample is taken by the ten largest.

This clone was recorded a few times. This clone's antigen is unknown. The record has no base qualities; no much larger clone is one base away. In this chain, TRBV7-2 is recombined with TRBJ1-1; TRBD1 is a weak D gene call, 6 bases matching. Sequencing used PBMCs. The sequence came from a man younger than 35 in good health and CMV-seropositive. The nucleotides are TGTGCCAGCAGCTCACGACCAGGGGCAAAGAACACTGAAGCTTTCTTT. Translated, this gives CASSSRPGAKNTEAFF.